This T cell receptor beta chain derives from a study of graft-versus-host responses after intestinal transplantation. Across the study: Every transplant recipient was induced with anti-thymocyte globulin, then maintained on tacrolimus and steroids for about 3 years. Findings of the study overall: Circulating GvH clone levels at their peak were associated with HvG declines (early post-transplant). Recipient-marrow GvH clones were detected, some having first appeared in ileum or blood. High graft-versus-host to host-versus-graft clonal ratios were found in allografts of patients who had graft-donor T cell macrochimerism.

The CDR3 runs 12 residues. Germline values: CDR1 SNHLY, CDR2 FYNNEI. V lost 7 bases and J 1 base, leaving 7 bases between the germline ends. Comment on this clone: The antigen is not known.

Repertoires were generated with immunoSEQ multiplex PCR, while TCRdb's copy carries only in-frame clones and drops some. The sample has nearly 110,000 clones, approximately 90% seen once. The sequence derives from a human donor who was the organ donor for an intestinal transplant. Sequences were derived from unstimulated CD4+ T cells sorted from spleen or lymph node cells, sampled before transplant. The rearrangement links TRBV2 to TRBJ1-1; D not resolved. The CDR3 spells CASNEGNTEAFF. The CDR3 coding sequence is TGTGCCAGCAACGAGGGGAACACTGAAGCTTTCTTT.